This T cell receptor (beta chain) appears in the sequencing data of a study of cytomegalovirus exposure and HLA in healthy donors. This clone was counted between two and nine times. The antigen remains undetermined. Study findings and constraints: The CMV antigen specificity of a few CMV-associated chains was confirmed through in vitro analysis.

This CDR3 contains 14 residues. With V trimmed by 8 bases and J by 7 bases, 9 bases remained unmatched. Germline V gene sequence: CDR1 MNHNY, CDR2 SVGAGI (reference sequence). Primers for the PCR totalled 60 Vbeta and 13 Jbeta. The repertoire was sequenced with immunoSEQ multiplex PCR; TCRdb's copy has only in-frame clones and lacks some. Of about 120,000 clones in the sample, over 65% were seen once. This sequence joins TRBV6-6 and TRBJ1-5; TRBD1 matches at 9 bases. The specimen sequenced was PBMCs. The sequence was obtained from a woman in her thirties in good health and CMV-seropositive. The CDR3 DNA follows: TGTGCCAGCGCCGGGACAGGGCAACCCCAGCCCCAGCATTTT. Protein: CASAGTGQPQPQHF.